The 29 T cell receptor beta chains below come from one sample, sequenced in a study of cytomegalovirus exposure and HLA in healthy donors (dated by TCRdb to about 2017). Library method: the immunoSEQ multiplex PCR assay. The multiplex PCR relied on a mix of 60 forward primers for TCR Vbeta segments and 13 reverse primers for TCR Jbeta segments. TCRdb took this table from immuneACCESS and kept in-frame rearrangements with V and J called. Such tables lack part of the clones; where checked against another copy, unresolved V genes explain under half of the gap, and the rest is unexplained. The sample table records roughly 80,000 clones; roughly 79% of these occur just once. Under 2% of the sample lies in the top ten. The sample taken for sequencing was PBMCs. These receptors all stem from a woman in her 30s in good health and CMV-seronegative.

A few counts support this clone. The V and J genes are TRBV9 and TRBJ2-7; 14 bases line up with TRBD2. CDR3 length: 15 amino acids. From germline, CDR1 is SGDLS and CDR2 YYNGEE. V lost 3 bases, J lost 3 bases, and 2 bases stayed unmatched. The CDR3 region is CASSAGTSGSYEQYF. CDR3 nucleotide sequence: TGTGCCAGCAGCGCCGGGACTAGCGGGAGCTACGAGCAGTACTTC.

The chain employs TRBV27 and TRBJ2-3; perhaps TRBD1 as D (7 bases). Germline V lookup: CDR1 MNHEY, CDR2 SMNVEV (reference sequence). With 5 bases removed from V and 6 bases from J, the gap between germline ends came to 15 bases. The CDR3 has 14 amino acids. The CDR3 region is CASSIATGRDTQYF. The CDR3 DNA reads as TGTGCCAGCAGTATCGCGACAGGGAGGGATACGCAGTATTTT.

V and J are TRBV4-2 and TRBJ2-3; TRBD2 matches 13 bases. The J segment lost 2 bases and the V segment lost 0 bases, leaving 2 bases of the junction unmatched. This CDR3 has 17 amino acids. The germline V gene has CDR1 LGHNA and CDR2 YNFKEQ. The CDR3: CASSQEGTSGTTDTQYF. In DNA form, the CDR3 reads TGTGCCAGCAGCCAAGAGGGGACTAGCGGGACCACAGATACGCAGTATTTT.

The gene calls are TRBV6-6 and TRBJ2-7; possibly TRBD1 for D (6 bases). The V gene lost 0 bases and the J gene lost 4 bases, with 10 bases spanning the gap. The CDR3 is 14 residues long. Germline lookup yields CDR1 MNHNY and CDR2 SVGAGI (reference sequence). The CDR3 nucleotides read TGTGCCAGCAGTTACTCACAGGGCCTTTACGAGCAGTACTTC. Amino acids: CASSYSQGLYEQYF.

The chain joins TRBV7-9 to TRBJ2-3; 7 nucleotides line up with TRBD1. This CDR3 is built from 11 residues. Germline V gives CDR1 SEHNR, CDR2 FQNEAQ (reference sequence). The CDR3 sequence is CSCPDGTAQYF. As DNA, the CDR3 is TGTTCCTGCCCGGACGGGACAGCGCAGTATTTT.

The rearrangement joins TRBV6-5 to TRBJ1-4; no reliable D call. Trimming took off 5 bases at V and 5 bases at J, with 9 bases between the two ends. The CDR3 length is 13 residues. CDR1 and CDR2 (germline): MNHEY, SVGAGI. The DNA of the CDR3 is TGTGCCAGCAGTGTGGTACTAAATGAAAAACTGTTTTTT. Protein product: CASSVVLNEKLFF.

The V call is TRBV6-5, the J call TRBJ1-1, with unresolved D. Germline V gives CDR1 MNHEY, CDR2 SVGAGI. The CDR3 loop spans 13 amino acids. The V end lost 8 bases, the J end lost 2 bases, and 12 bases lay between the germline ends. The CDR3 loop is CASLPPGNTEAFF. The DNA of the CDR3 is TGTGCCAGCCTCCCACCTGGCAACACTGAAGCTTTCTTT.

This clone was counted only a few times. The chain carries TRBV15 and TRBJ2-1, with TRBD2 matching over 9 bases. The CDR3 extends over 16 amino acids. From germline, CDR1 is LNHNV and CDR2 YYDKDF (reference sequence). V gave up 0 bases and J gave up 6 bases; unmatched junction bases: 6. The CDR3 protein is CATSRDLAGSGNEQFF. The CDR3 DNA reads TGTGCCACCAGCAGAGATCTAGCGGGGTCCGGCAATGAGCAGTTCTTC.

The chain joins TRBV18 to TRBJ1-1; D ambiguous. Germline CDR1 and CDR2: KGHSH and LQKENI. CDR3 length equals 15 residues. Trimming cost V 2 bases and J 1 base, with 11 bases left between them. In DNA, the CDR3 is TGTGCCAGCTCACCAATTCGGTTCGGGAACACTGAAGCTTTCTTT. Translating it yields CASSPIRFGNTEAFF.

To note about this clone: Germline is not matched at one junction end, which may reflect a read error. V gene TRBV5-6 combines with J gene TRBJ2-5, with 15 positions matching TRBD2. The germline CDR1 and CDR2 sequences are SGHDT and YYEEEE. The CDR3 has 15 amino acids. CDR3 protein: CAGSLGTSGRETQYF. The CDR3, as DNA: TGTGCCGGCAGCTTGGGGACTAGCGGGAGGGAGACCCAGTACTTC.

V is TRBV7-9 and J is TRBJ1-2, with 7 bases aligning to TRBD1. The CDR3 is 13 residues long. CDR1 and CDR2 (germline): SEHNR, FQNEAQ (reference sequence). V shed 5 bases and J 4 bases; nucleotides not matched to a gene: 4. The CDR3 DNA is TGTGCCAGCAGCAAACAGGGGATCTATGGCTACACCTTC. This sequence encodes CASSKQGIYGYTF.

A few counts support this clone. V usage is TRBV6-1 and J usage is TRBJ2-3; 8 nucleotides align to TRBD1. With 5 bases clipped from V and 1 base from J, the junction kept 5 bases outside the gene matches. Germline V CDR1 and CDR2: MNHNS, SASEGT. The CDR3 has 15 amino acids. The DNA of the CDR3 is TGTGCCAGCAGTTCGACGGGACAGGGCACAGATACGCAGTATTTT. Amino acids: CASSSTGQGTDTQYF.

As regards this clone: In the same sample, other DNA sequences code for this CDR3. The V call is TRBV30, the J call TRBJ1-2; D unclear. Per the germline V gene, CDR1 is GTSNPN and CDR2 is SVGIG (reference sequence). The CDR3 consists of 13 residues. Trimming took 0 bases from V and 4 from J, leaving 9 bases between them. The CDR3 loop is CAWSVLGPYGYTF. The CDR3 DNA is TGTGCCTGGAGTGTACTAGGGCCCTATGGCTACACCTTC.

The table lists this clone with a count of one. Germline is not matched at one junction end, which may reflect a read error. The V gene is TRBV7-9, the J gene TRBJ2-7; D call uncertain. The CDR3 spans 13 residues. CDR1 SEHNR and CDR2 FQNEAQ come from the germline V gene (reference sequence). The chain's CDR3 is CSSSPRIGYEQYF. In nucleotides, the CDR3 is TGTTCCAGCAGCCCGAGAATCGGCTACGAGCAGTACTTC.

The chain is built from TRBV7-2 and TRBJ2-5; 8 bases agree with TRBD2. Losses at the gene ends were 5 bases for V and 2 bases for J; bases not matched to a gene: 13. The CDR3 length is 17 residues. The V gene's germline CDR1 is SGHTA and CDR2 FQGNSA. The CDR3 coding sequence is TGTGCCAGCAGCGAATCCCCGGGCGGGGGGCCACAAGAGACCCAGTACTTC. Protein product: CASSESPGGGPQETQYF. Full variable domain (rest looked up from reference TRBV7-2 and TRBJ2-5): GAGVSQSPSNKVTEKGKDVELRCDPISGHTALYWYRQSLGQGLEFLIYFQGNSAPDKSGLPSDRFSAERTGGSVSTLTIQRTQQEDSAVYLCASSESPGGGPQETQYFGPGTRLLVL.

The chain has TRBV2 and TRBJ2-1, with a possible D match to TRBD1 (5 bases). This CDR3 is built from 13 residues. CDR1 and CDR2 (germline): SNHLY, FYNNEI. The V gene lost 8 bases and the J gene lost 5 bases, with 13 bases spanning the gap. The CDR3, as DNA: TGTGCCAGCCAGGGTCCTAATAACAATGAGCAGTTCTTC. Translation: CASQGPNNNEQFF.

The chain has TRBV10-3 and TRBJ2-5; the match to TRBD1 covers 7 bases. V lost 6 bases, J lost 5 bases, and 6 bases stayed unmatched. CDR3 length: 13 amino acids. CDR1 is ENHRY and CDR2 is SYGVKD in the germline V gene. CDR3: CAIRPGTVETQYF. DNA for the CDR3: TGTGCCATCAGACCCGGGACAGTTGAGACCCAGTACTTC.

The rearrangement joins TRBV5-5 to TRBJ2-5, with 9 bases matching TRBD1. V trimming: 4 bases; J trimming: 2 bases; junction bases outside the gene matches: 9. This CDR3 spans 16 amino acids. CDR1 is SGHKS, CDR2 YYEKEE, per germline (reference sequence). CDR3: CASSPRAQGAQETQYF. Here the CDR3 DNA reads TGTGCCAGCAGCCCCCGGGCACAGGGGGCACAAGAGACCCAGTACTTC.

This chain uses TRBV7-2 with TRBJ1-2, with a tentative D call TRBD1 (6 bases). Deletions cut 5 bases from V and 5 bases from J, with 9 bases between. This CDR3 has 12 residues. Germline lookup yields CDR1 SGHTA and CDR2 FQGNSA. Here the CDR3 reads CASSPTGYGYTF. The DNA of the CDR3 is TGTGCCAGCAGCCCCACAGGGTATGGCTACACCTTC.

This chain uses TRBV15 with TRBJ1-3, with 8 bases fitting TRBD1. V lost 3 bases to trimming and J lost 3 bases; unmatched junction nucleotides: 4. This CDR3 is 15 amino acids long. Germline V lookup: CDR1 LNHNV, CDR2 YYDKDF (reference sequence). In DNA form, the CDR3 reads TGTGCCACCAGCAGCGTGGACAGGGTTGGAAACACCATATATTTT. Translation: CATSSVDRVGNTIYF.

The gene calls are TRBV19 and TRBJ1-1; TRBD1 might be the D (6 bases). The CDR3 has 17 residues. Looked up from germline, CDR1 is LNHDA and CDR2 is SQIVND (reference sequence). V lost 4 bases to trimming and J lost 3 bases, with 21 bases between them. CDR3 coding DNA: TGTGCCAGTAGTACCCCACCGAGCTGGACAGATTACACTGAAGCTTTCTTT. Its protein is CASSTPPSWTDYTEAFF.

The V gene is TRBV5-4, the J gene TRBJ2-3; TRBD2 agrees at 12 bases. CDR3 length: 16 residues. V shed 4 bases and J 5 bases; nucleotides not matched to a gene: 8. From germline, CDR1 is SGHNT and CDR2 YYREEE (reference sequence). The DNA of the CDR3 is TGTGCCAGCAGCCCGGGACGACTAGCGGGAGTAGATACGCAGTATTTT. It yields the protein CASSPGRLAGVDTQYF.

A single count supports this clone. The J gene is TRBJ2-1, the V gene TRBV9; 10 bases are a match to TRBD2. CDR3 length: 15 residues. The germline V gene encodes CDR1 SGDLS and CDR2 YYNGEE. The V and J ends lost 0 bases and 7 bases, in that order; junction bases with no gene match: 4. This CDR3 reads CASSVVAGGPNEQFF. CDR3 coding DNA: TGTGCCAGCAGCGTAGTAGCGGGAGGCCCTAATGAGCAGTTCTTC.

The V and J genes are TRBV27 and TRBJ2-1, with TRBD2 matching 7 bases. CDR3 length equals 16 residues. V lost 5 bases, J lost 4 bases, and 11 bases stayed unmatched. Per the germline V gene, CDR1 is MNHEY and CDR2 is SMNVEV (reference sequence). In nucleotides, the CDR3 is TGTGCCAGCAGTCCCTCGGCGGGAGAACGATACAATGAGCAGTTCTTC. Its protein is CASSPSAGERYNEQFF.

The chain couples TRBV7-2 to TRBJ1-5; no clear D. Germline V CDR1 and CDR2: SGHTA, FQGNSA. The V gene lost 5 bases and the J gene lost 3 bases, with 8 bases spanning the gap. This CDR3 region has 13 residues. The CDR3 is CASSATVNQPQHF. CDR3 DNA: TGTGCCAGCAGCGCTACAGTCAATCAGCCCCAGCATTTT.

This chain uses TRBV29-1 with TRBJ2-3; D might be TRBD2 (5 bases). The V end lost 3 bases, the J end lost 4 bases, and 5 bases lay between the germline ends. CDR1 SQVTM and CDR2 ANQGSEA come from the germline V gene. CDR3 size: 11 residues. In DNA, the CDR3 is TGCAGCGTTGAGAGGGCAGATACGCAGTATTTT. This translates into CSVERADTQYF.

CDR3 region: CASSFLAAGNTIYF. The CDR3 DNA is TGTGCCAGCAGCTTTCTGGCAGCTGGAAACACCATATATTTT. The chain has TRBV7-2 and TRBJ1-3; D not resolved. Germline CDR1 SGHTA, CDR2 FQGNSA. Trimming took off 3 bases at V and 2 bases at J, with 8 bases between the two ends. The CDR3 has 14 amino acids.

Of note for this clone: One end of the junction varies from germline; a read error may be responsible. The chain recombines TRBV5-1 with TRBJ1-2; tentative D call: TRBD1 (6 bases). The CDR3 totals 14 residues. CDR1 and CDR2 (germline): SGHRS, YFSETQ. The CDR3 DNA reads TGCGCCAGCGGGGAGGGGGGCCGAAACCTAGGCTGCACCTTC. This sequence encodes CASGEGGRNLGCTF.

This chain links TRBV27 with TRBJ2-5; TRBD2 matches at 7 bases. The closer fit of TRBJ2-7 to the DNA end suggests the J call may be wrong. CDR1 is MNHEY and CDR2 is SMNVEV in the germline V gene (reference sequence). This CDR3 spans 16 amino acids. The CDR3 region is CASSRRVVAGAYEQYF. The CDR3 DNA is TGTGCCAGCAGCCGGCGGGTAGTAGCGGGTGCCTACGAGCAGTACTTC.